This entry lists 22 T cell receptor gamma chains sequenced from one sample in a study of Vδ1+ human thymocytes. Points from the study as a whole: In the thymus, TRG and TRD repertoires looked highly polyclonal with Gaussian CDR3 lengths.

No antigen is known for these receptors. Sequences come from RNA converted to cDNA by reverse transcription. The CDR3 regions were amplified by multiplex PCR from V-gene primers to a constant-region primer. TCRdb called clones from the multiplex PCR reads again using CATT. The sample has tens of thousands of gamma-chain clones; about a fifth are singletons. The specimen sequenced was Vdelta1+ gamma-delta thymocytes from the thymus. Subset meaning: FACS-sorted CD3+ TCRalphabeta- TCRVdelta1+ TCRVdelta2- thymocytes. The receptors were gathered from a boy in the first two years of life who had congenital heart surgery.

Notes on this clone: Other DNA variants within this sample encode the same CDR3. V and J are TRGV3 and TRGJ1 or TRGJ2. V lost 0 bases and J lost 4; bases outside the gene matches: 3. Germline CDR1 VTNTFY, CDR2 YDVSTARD (reference sequence). The CDR3 contains 13 residues. This CDR3 is CATWDRVYYKKLF. For the CDR3, the DNA is TGTGCCACCTGGGACAGGGTGTATTATAAGAAACTCTTT.

Notes on this clone: The sample holds other DNA sequences that translate to the same CDR3. V gene TRGV2 combines with J gene TRGJP2. The CDR3 contains 11 residues. Losses at the gene ends were 1 base for V and 10 bases for J; bases not matched to a gene: 0. Germline V gene lookup returns CDR1 EGSNGY and CDR2 YDSYNSKV. DNA for the CDR3: TGTGCCACCTGGGACGGTTGGATCAAGACGTTT. It yields the protein CATWDGWIKTF.

A few counts support this clone. The chain employs TRGV5 and TRGJ1 or TRGJ2. The CDR3 contains 11 residues. Unmatched junction bases numbered 5, after V lost 0 bases and J lost 12 bases. CDR1 and CDR2 (germline): VINAFY, YDVSNSKD. CDR3 loop: CATWDRRWKLF. The CDR3 coding sequence is TGTGCCACCTGGGACAGGCGTTGGAAACTCTTT.

This clone was seen more than once but under ten times. At the DNA level, this CDR3 is encoded by other sequences in the same sample as well. The chain couples TRGV9 to TRGJ1 or TRGJ2. Germline lookup yields CDR1 GITISATS and CDR2 ISYDGTV (reference sequence). J lost 5 bases, V lost 0 bases, and 7 bases had no gene match. The CDR3 has 14 residues. The CDR3: CALWEVQGDYKKLF. CDR3 sequence (DNA): TGTGCCTTGTGGGAGGTGCAGGGAGATTATAAGAAACTCTTT.

This chain links TRGV9 with TRGJ1 or TRGJ2. Trimming at V came to 9 bases and at J to 8 bases, leaving 22 bases not matched to a gene. The CDR3 is made up of 15 amino acids. CDR1 and CDR2 from the germline V gene are GITISATS and ISYDGTV (reference sequence). The CDR3 sequence is CALSPLSQGGNKKLF. The CDR3 coding sequence is TGTGCCTTGAGTCCCCTTAGCCAGGGAGGAAATAAGAAACTCTTT.

V gene TRGV9 combines with J gene TRGJ1 or TRGJ2. Germline CDR1 and CDR2: GITISATS and ISYDGTV (reference sequence). The V segment lost 0 bases and the J segment 6 bases; nucleotides outside the gene matches: 8. The CDR3 covers 14 residues. CDR3 DNA sequence: TGTGCCTTGTGGGAGGTGCTGAATGGTTATAAGAAACTCTTT. Translating gives CALWEVLNGYKKLF.

This clone was recorded a few times. Being one base from a much bigger clone, this may be a read error. This specimen includes other DNA sequences encoding the same CDR3. The V and J genes are TRGV9 and TRGJP. With V trimmed by 1 base and J by 4 bases, 1 base remained unmatched. There are 16 residues in the CDR3. CDR1 is GITISATS and CDR2 is ISYDGTV in the germline V gene (reference sequence). CDR3 nucleotide sequence: TGTGCCTTGTGGGAGGTACAAGAGTTGGGCAAAAAAATCAAGGTATTT. Protein: CALWEVQELGKKIKVF.

Notes on this clone: A read error may explain this, as a much larger clone is one base away. The chain has TRGV9 and TRGJ1 or TRGJ2. CDR3 length equals 14 residues. Germline lookup yields CDR1 GITISATS and CDR2 ISYDGTV (reference sequence). J lost 3 bases, V lost 0 bases, and 5 bases had no gene match. For the CDR3, the DNA is TGTGCCTTGTGGGAGGTGCGGATTTATTATAAGAAACTCTTT. Amino acid sequence: CALWEVRIYYKKLF.

This chain links TRGV9 with TRGJ1 or TRGJ2. Germline trimming cut 6 bases from V and 6 bases from J; bases unmatched to any gene: 5. This CDR3 region has 11 residues. CDR1 is GITISATS and CDR2 is ISYDGTV in the germline V gene (reference sequence). CDR3 sequence: CALWIGYKKLF. In DNA, the CDR3 is TGTGCCTTGTGGATCGGTTATAAGAAACTCTTT.

This clone occurred a few times. The rearrangement joins TRGV9 to TRGJ1 or TRGJ2. CDR3 length: 13 amino acids. Germline loops: CDR1 GITISATS, CDR2 ISYDGTV (reference sequence). V gave up 2 bases and J gave up 8 bases; unmatched junction bases: 9. DNA for the CDR3: TGTGCCTTGTGGGAGGCCGTGGGGAATAAGAAACTCTTT. Its translation is CALWEAVGNKKLF.

This rearrangement joins TRGV9 to TRGJ1 or TRGJ2. The CDR3 has 12 amino acids. Germline loops: CDR1 GITISATS, CDR2 ISYDGTV (reference sequence). Trimming at V came to 0 bases and at J to 9 bases, leaving 5 bases not matched to a gene. The CDR3 DNA is TGTGCCTTGTGGGAGGTGTCGAGTAAGAAACTCTTT. It specifies CALWEVSSKKLF.

Note on this clone: In the same sample, other DNA sequences code for this CDR3. This sequence joins TRGV2 and TRGJ1 or TRGJ2. The J segment lost 3 bases and the V segment lost 0 bases, leaving 5 bases of the junction unmatched. Germline CDR1 and CDR2: EGSNGY and YDSYNSKV. The CDR3 sequence is 14 residues long. CDR3 nucleotides: TGTGCCACCTGGGACGGGCATCCTTATTATAAGAAACTCTTT. This sequence encodes CATWDGHPYYKKLF.

With regard to this clone: Germline and junction disagree at one end, which may indicate a read error. The chain links TRGV5 to TRGJ1 or TRGJ2. Looked up from germline, CDR1 is VINAFY and CDR2 is YDVSNSKD. This CDR3 contains 9 residues. In DNA form, the CDR3 reads TGTGCCACCTGGGACCCCCTCTTCTTT. Translation gives CATWDPLFF.

In this sample, this clone turned up a few times. One base away lies a much larger clone, so this may be a sequencing read error. The sample holds other DNA sequences that translate to the same CDR3. The chain links TRGV4 to TRGJ1 or TRGJ2. The CDR3 has 13 residues. The germline V gene has CDR1 EGSTGY and CDR2 YDSYTSSV. J was trimmed by 8 bases and V by 0 bases; bases with no gene match: 7. The DNA of the CDR3 is TGTGCCACCTGGGATGGGCCGGGGGATAAGAAACTCTTT. It specifies CATWDGPGDKKLF.

This clone was found a few times. Other DNA sequences of this sample code for an identical CDR3. This chain links TRGV8 with TRGJ1 or TRGJ2. The CDR3 contains 13 residues. The trim removed 5 bases at V and 2 bases at J, leaving 6 bases unmatched. Per germline, CDR1 VENAVY and CDR2 YDSYNSRV. CDR3: CATWGRHYYKKLF. DNA of the CDR3: TGTGCCACCTGGGGCCGTCATTATTATAAGAAACTCTTT.

The chain couples TRGV8 to TRGJP1. Germline CDR1 and CDR2: VENAVY and YDSYNSRV. V trimming: 5 bases; J trimming: 1 base; junction bases outside the gene matches: 13. CDR3 length equals 17 residues. As DNA, the CDR3 is TGTGCCACCTGGGGCCCAATCGGGAGTACCACTGGTTGGTTCAAGATATTT. Amino acid sequence: CATWGPIGSTTGWFKIF.

There are a few counts of this clone. V gene TRGV9 combines with J gene TRGJ1 or TRGJ2. This CDR3 has 15 residues. Germline V gene sequence: CDR1 GITISATS, CDR2 ISYDGTV (reference sequence). Unmatched junction bases numbered 9, after V lost 0 bases and J lost 4 bases. The CDR3 sequence: CALWEVQTGYYKKLF. The CDR3 region has the DNA TGTGCCTTGTGGGAGGTGCAGACTGGATATTATAAGAAACTCTTT.

This clone was detected only a few times. The genes are TRGV4 and TRGJ1 or TRGJ2. CDR1 and CDR2 (germline): EGSTGY, YDSYTSSV. The CDR3 sequence is 12 residues long. The ends lost 0 bases at V and 8 bases at J; junction bases unmatched: 4. The CDR3 DNA reads TGTGCCACCTGGGATGGGAGAAATAAGAAACTCTTT. Translating gives CATWDGRNKKLF.

This clone occurred a few times. J is TRGJ1 or TRGJ2 and V is TRGV4. CDR3 length: 13 residues. Germline values: CDR1 EGSTGY, CDR2 YDSYTSSV. V was pared by 3 bases and J by 7 bases, with 9 bases of the junction left unmatched. For the CDR3, the DNA is TGTGCCACCTGGGATTTAGGGTTGTATAAGAAACTCTTT. This codes for CATWDLGLYKKLF.

This clone is medium-sized (0.01 to 0.1%) by share. The same CDR3 also results from other DNA sequences found in this sample. The chain joins TRGV8 to TRGJ1 or TRGJ2. Germline CDR1 is VENAVY and CDR2 is YDSYNSRV. Germline trimming cut 1 base from V and 7 bases from J; bases unmatched to any gene: 1. The CDR3 runs to 11 residues. The CDR3 DNA sequence: TGTGCCACCTGGGATAGATATAAGAAACTCTTT. It translates to CATWDRYKKLF.

This clone appeared a few times. The V call is TRGV2, the J call TRGJ1 or TRGJ2. Germline loops: CDR1 EGSNGY, CDR2 YDSYNSKV. The CDR3 contains 15 residues. V was clipped by 1 base and J by 0 bases; unmatched bases: 6. The CDR3 is CATWDGRLNYYKKLF. The CDR3 coding sequence is TGTGCCACCTGGGACGGACGACTGAATTATTATAAGAAACTCTTT.

Worth noting for this clone: The identical CDR3 is also encoded by other nucleotide sequences in the sample. The chain joins TRGV9 to TRGJP. CDR1 is GITISATS, CDR2 ISYDGTV, per germline (reference sequence). The length of the CDR3 is 16 residues. With 2 bases clipped from V and 6 bases from J, the junction kept 4 bases outside the gene matches. The CDR3 sequence is CALWEALELGKKIKVF. CDR3 nucleotides: TGTGCCTTGTGGGAGGCCTTAGAGTTGGGCAAAAAAATCAAGGTATTT.